This TCR beta chain was captured in a study of T cells after yellow fever vaccination. The study, taken as a whole, reports: Post-booster repertoires again held most primary-vaccination clones (about 96% CD4, approximately 90% CD8).

Trimming at V came to 2 bases and at J to 2 bases, leaving 9 bases not matched to a gene. Looked up from germline, CDR1 is MNHEY and CDR2 is SVGAGI. The CDR3 is 16 amino acids. One entry per CDR3 protein, called by TCRdb with MiXCR from the 5' RACE reads. This sample yields a few hundred thousand distinct CDR3 sequences, of which approximately 16% are seen a single time; roughly 17% belongs to the top ten. The table lists this clonotype with a few counts. Antigen: not known. The chain carries TRBV6-5 and TRBJ2-7, with 7 bases matching TRBD1. The TCR was taken from a man aged 18-30 years who received the YFV17D yellow fever vaccine. Source: PBMCs, taken 5 to 6 days after the first yellow fever vaccination. The CDR3 nucleotides read TGTGCCAGCAGTTACACATTCATTGACAGGGCCTACGAGCAGTACTTC. It is translated as CASSYTFIDRAYEQYF.